This is a list of T cell receptor beta chains from one sample in a study of blood T cells in healthy people across ages. MiXCR, run by TCRdb on the 5' RACE reads, gives a single entry per CDR3 protein. The data contain under 2,000,000 distinct CDR3 sequences, about 50% of them seen just once; the ten biggest clones take up around 2.1%. Sequenced sample: blood. These receptors came from a woman in her thirties or forties in good health. Both conserved end residues are part of each CDR3. The D gene is left open where the match is weak. For some rows the clone size is stated as once, few or many, or as a class when expanded; others skip it.

-,few,TRBJ2-7,TRBV3-1,CASSQETQGYEQYF,TGTGCCAGCAGCCAGGAAACCCAGGGGTACGAGCAGTACTTC
TRBD2,-,TRBJ2-3,TRBV10-1,CASSDRLAGGMDTQYF,TGCGCCAGCAGTGACCGACTAGCGGGGGGTATGGATACGCAGTATTTT
-,-,TRBJ1-2,TRBV4-1,CASSQEGTKGGGYTF,TGCGCCAGCAGCCAAGAGGGGACGAAAGGCGGTGGCTACACCTTC
TRBD2,-,TRBJ2-1,TRBV20-1,CSASSGGATNEQFF,TGCAGTGCTAGTTCCGGGGGGGCCACCAATGAGCAGTTCTTC
-,-,TRBJ1-2,TRBV7-6,CASSLGTGHNGYTF,TGTGCCAGCAGCCTCGGAACCGGACATAACGGCTACACCTTC
-,-,TRBJ2-1,TRBV4-3,CASSPSRGGPVYEQFF,TGCGCCAGCAGTCCGTCGAGGGGGGGGCCGGTATATGAGCAGTTCTTC
-,-,TRBJ1-2,TRBV12-3/TRBV12-4,CASSLGDGMHYGYTF,TGTGCCAGCAGTTTAGGGGACGGAATGCATTATGGCTACACCTTC
-,-,TRBJ2-1,TRBV11-2,CASSDTNRRSYNEQFF,TGTGCCAGCAGTGACACGAACAGAAGATCCTACAATGAGCAGTTCTTC
-,-,TRBJ2-4,TRBV9,CASTPGLAKNIQYF,TGTGCCAGCACCCCTGGATTAGCCAAAAACATTCAGTACTTC
TRBD1,-,TRBJ2-1,TRBV7-9,CASSLTTGGPLYNEQFF,TGTGCCAGCAGCTTAACGACAGGGGGCCCCCTCTACAATGAGCAGTTCTTC
TRBD2,-,TRBJ2-1,TRBV7-2,CASSAKTSGGANEQFF,TGTGCCAGCAGCGCAAAGACTAGCGGGGGGGCCAATGAGCAGTTCTTC
TRBD1,-,TRBJ1-1,TRBV7-9,CASSDYRGETEAFF,TGTGCCAGCAGCGATTACAGGGGTGAGACTGAAGCTTTCTTT
-,-,TRBJ2-7,TRBV3-1,CASSQDKGYRLASYEQYF,TGTGCCAGCAGCCAAGATAAGGGGTACCGCTTGGCGTCCTACGAGCAGTACTTC
-,-,TRBJ2-1,TRBV24-1,CATSEGLVSEQFF,TGTGCCACCAGTGAGGGTTTGGTTAGTGAGCAGTTCTTC
-,once,TRBJ2-7,TRBV18,CASSPNGTLYEQYF,TGTGCCAGCTCCCCCAACGGGACTCTCTACGAGCAGTACTTC
-,-,TRBJ2-5,TRBV5-1,CAGTREQYF,TGCGCCGGCACAAGGGAGCAGTACTTC
-,few,TRBJ2-1,TRBV6-5,CASKSRGEQFF,TGTGCCAGCAAAAGCAGGGGTGAGCAGTTCTTC
-,few,TRBJ1-2,TRBV9,CASSVSNGNYGYTF,TGTGCCAGCAGCGTATCGAACGGGAACTATGGCTACACCTTC
-,once,TRBJ2-1,TRBV27,CASSFTGRGNYNEQFF,TGTGCCAGCAGTTTCACAGGGAGGGGGAACTACAATGAGCAGTTCTTC
-,-,TRBJ1-6,TRBV20-1,CSAQRQAGAYNSPLHF,TGCAGTGCCCAAAGGCAGGCAGGGGCCTATAATTCACCCCTCCACTTT
-,-,TRBJ1-1,TRBV13,CASSATDLGYMNTEAFF,TGTGCCAGCAGCGCAACGGACCTGGGCTACATGAACACTGAAGCTTTCTTT
-,few,TRBJ1-2,TRBV4-3,CASSQGGEDYGYTF,TGCGCCAGCAGCCAAGGAGGGGAGGACTATGGCTACACCTTC
-,-,TRBJ1-5,TRBV29-1,CSVGKGFSNQPQHF,TGCAGCGTTGGGAAAGGGTTTAGCAATCAGCCCCAGCATTTT
TRBD1,-,TRBJ1-6,TRBV20-1,CSATTGTGDNSPLHF,TGCAGTGCTACGACCGGGACAGGCGATAATTCACCCCTCCACTTT
-,-,TRBJ2-5,TRBV6-1,CASSEALGRTQYF,TGTGCCAGCAGTGAAGCCCTAGGACGGACCCAGTACTTC
-,-,TRBJ1-2,TRBV10-3,CAISQATGYGYTF,TGTGCCATCAGTCAGGCGACGGGCTATGGCTACACCTTC
TRBD1,few,TRBJ1-4,TRBV4-2,CASSQKQGAEEKLFF,TGTGCCAGCAGCCAAAAACAGGGGGCAGAGGAAAAACTGTTTTTT
-,-,TRBJ2-3,TRBV20-1,CSAQRGGSLDTQYF,TGCAGTGCTCAGAGAGGGGGATCTTTGGATACGCAGTATTTT
TRBD1,-,TRBJ2-5,TRBV29-1,CSVEDRGLKTQYF,TGCAGCGTGGAGGACAGGGGCTTGAAGACCCAGTACTTC
TRBD1,-,TRBJ2-5,TRBV7-9,CASSSKWTGGQETQYF,TGTGCCAGCAGCTCTAAGTGGACAGGGGGTCAGGAGACCCAGTACTTC
-,many,TRBJ2-5,TRBV12-3/TRBV12-4,CASSRWDFQETQYF,TGTGCCAGCAGTCGATGGGACTTCCAAGAGACCCAGTACTTC
TRBD1,-,TRBJ1-2,TRBV6-5,CASSYSTLQGAPRGYTF,TGTGCCAGCAGTTACTCGACCCTTCAGGGGGCGCCTAGGGGCTACACCTTC
-,-,TRBJ2-6,TRBV6-1,CASMASPGPTRSGANVLTF,TGTGCCAGCATGGCGTCTCCCGGACCGACGCGATCTGGGGCCAACGTCCTGACTTTC
-,few,TRBJ2-1,TRBV10-1,CASSPAGVGGNEQFF,TGCGCCAGCAGCCCAGCGGGCGTAGGAGGCAATGAGCAGTTCTTC
-,-,TRBJ2-3,TRBV27,CASSLGSRSTDTQYF,TGTGCCAGCAGTTTAGGCAGCCGTAGCACAGATACGCAGTATTTT
-,-,TRBJ1-1,TRBV6-2/TRBV6-3,CASRDNVGEAFF,TGTGCCAGCAGGGATAACGTGGGTGAAGCTTTCTTT
TRBD1,-,TRBJ2-7,TRBV6-1,CASGPVLDRSSYEQYF,TGTGCCAGCGGGCCGGTTTTGGACAGGTCATCCTACGAGCAGTACTTC
-,-,TRBJ2-7,TRBV12-5,CASGPLDRNSYEQYF,TGTGCTAGTGGTCCGCTCGACCGAAACTCCTACGAGCAGTACTTC
-,few,TRBJ2-6,TRBV4-2,CASSQGTASSGANVLTF,TGTGCCAGCAGCCAAGGGACCGCCAGCTCTGGGGCCAACGTCCTGACTTTC